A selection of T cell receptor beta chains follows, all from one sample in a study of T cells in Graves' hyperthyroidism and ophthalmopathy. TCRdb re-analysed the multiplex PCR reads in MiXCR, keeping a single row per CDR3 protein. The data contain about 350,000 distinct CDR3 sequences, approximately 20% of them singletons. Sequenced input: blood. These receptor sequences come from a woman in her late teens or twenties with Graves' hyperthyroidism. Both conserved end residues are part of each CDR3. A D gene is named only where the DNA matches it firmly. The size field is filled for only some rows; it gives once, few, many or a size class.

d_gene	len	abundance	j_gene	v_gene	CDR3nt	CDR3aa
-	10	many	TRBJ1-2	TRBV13	TGTGCCAGCAGCCTTCGGGACGTAACCTTC	CASSLRDVTF
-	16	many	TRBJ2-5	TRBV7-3	TGTGCCAGCAGCCGGGGTGGCCTTATCCCCCAAGAGACCCAGTACTTC	CASSRGGLIPQETQYF
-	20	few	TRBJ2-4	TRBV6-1	TGTGCCAGCAGTGAAGCGCTGACAGGAACCTCCGGTGGAGGCAAAAACATTCAGTACTTC	CASSEALTGTSGGGKNIQYF
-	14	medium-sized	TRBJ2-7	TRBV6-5	TGTGCCAGCACCCCGGATCGGGGATCCTACGAGCAGTACTTC	CASTPDRGSYEQYF
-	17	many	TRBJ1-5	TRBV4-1	TGCGCCAGCAGCCAAGTGCCGGGGAAAGGGAGCAATCAGCCCCAGCATTTT	CASSQVPGKGSNQPQHF
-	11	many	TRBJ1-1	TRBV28	TGTGCCAGCAGTCGCCCTTCAAAAGCTTTCTTT	CASSRPSKAFF
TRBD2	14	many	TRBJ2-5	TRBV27	TGTGCCAGCAGTCTAAGTAGGGAGGGAGAGACCCAGTACTTC	CASSLSREGETQYF
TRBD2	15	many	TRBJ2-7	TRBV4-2	TGTGCCAGCAGGCAAGAACTAGCGGGCGTAGACGAGCAGTACTTC	CASRQELAGVDEQYF
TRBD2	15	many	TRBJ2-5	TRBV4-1	TGCGCCAGCAGCCAAGATGGGACTAGCGGAGAGACCCAGTACTTC	CASSQDGTSGETQYF
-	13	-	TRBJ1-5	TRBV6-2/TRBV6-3	TGTGCCAGCAGTTATGATTTACGTCAGCCCCAGCATTTT	CASSYDLRQPQHF
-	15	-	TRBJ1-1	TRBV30	TGTGCCTGGAGGCCGATAAGGATACCGAACACTGAAGCTTTCTTT	CAWRPIRIPNTEAFF
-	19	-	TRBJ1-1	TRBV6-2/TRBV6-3	TGTGCCAGCAGCCCTAAAACCCCACAGGGCCGCACTACTAACACTGAAGCTTTCTTT	CASSPKTPQGRTTNTEAFF
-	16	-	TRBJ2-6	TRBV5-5	TGTGCCAGCAGCTTGGCCAGGGGACCTGGGGCCAACGTCCTGACTTTC	CASSLARGPGANVLTF
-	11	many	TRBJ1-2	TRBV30	TGTGCCTGGAGTGTAAACGGTGGCTACACCTTC	CAWSVNGGYTF
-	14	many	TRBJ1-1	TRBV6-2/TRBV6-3	TGTGCCAGCAGTTACTCGTCAGGGAGCACTGAAGCTTTCTTT	CASSYSSGSTEAFF
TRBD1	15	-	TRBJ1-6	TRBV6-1	TGTGCCAGCAGTACCGGGACAGGGGATAATTCACCCCTCCACTTT	CASSTGTGDNSPLHF
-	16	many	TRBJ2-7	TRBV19	TGTGCCAGTAGTGGCCTCTGGATGAGCGGTTTGGACGAGCAGTACTTC	CASSGLWMSGLDEQYF
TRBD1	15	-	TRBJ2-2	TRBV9	TGTGCCAGCAGACTAGGACAGGGGGTCACCGGGGAGCTGTTTTTT	CASRLGQGVTGELFF
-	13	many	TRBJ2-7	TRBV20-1	TGCAGTGAACAGAGTGGGACACATGCACAGCAGTACTTC	CSEQSGTHAQQYF
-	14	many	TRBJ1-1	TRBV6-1	TGTGCCAGCAGTCGCTGGGGGTTGAGCACTGAAGCTTTCTTT	CASSRWGLSTEAFF
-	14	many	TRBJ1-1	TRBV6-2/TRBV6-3	TGTGCCAGCAGTCTCAGGGCGGAATACACTGAAGCTTTCTTT	CASSLRAEYTEAFF
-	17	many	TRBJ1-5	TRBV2	TGTGCCAGCAGTGTCGGACCGACCCTAGCGGTTAATCAGCCCCAGCATTTT	CASSVGPTLAVNQPQHF
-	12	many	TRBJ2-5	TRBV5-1	TGCGCCAGCAGCGAAATCGCGGAGACCCAGTACTTC	CASSEIAETQYF
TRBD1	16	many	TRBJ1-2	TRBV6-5	TGTGCCAGCATCAGACCGGACAGGTGGGCGGGCTATGGCTACACCTTC	CASIRPDRWAGYGYTF
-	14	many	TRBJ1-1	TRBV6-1	TGTGCCAGCAGCCGACCCACTGGGGAGGCTGAAGCTTTCTTT	CASSRPTGEAEAFF
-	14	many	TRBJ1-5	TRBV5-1	TGCGCCAGCAGCTTGGAGGGTGGGGATCAGCCCCAGCATTTT	CASSLEGGDQPQHF
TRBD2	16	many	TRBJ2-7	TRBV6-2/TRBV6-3	TGTGCCAGCAGCCGGACTAGCGGGGGGGGTTTCGCCGAGCAGTACTTC	CASSRTSGGGFAEQYF
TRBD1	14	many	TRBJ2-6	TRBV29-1	TGCAGCGTTGAGACAGGGACTGGGGCCAACGTCCTGACTTTC	CSVETGTGANVLTF
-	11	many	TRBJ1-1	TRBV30	TGTGCCTGGAGGGGATGGGCTGAGGCTTTCTTT	CAWRGWAEAFF
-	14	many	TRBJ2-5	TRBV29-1	TGCAGCGGAACCCTTGAATGGTACCAAGAGACCCAGTACTTC	CSGTLEWYQETQYF
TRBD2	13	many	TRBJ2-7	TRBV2	TGTGCCAGCAGACTAGCGGGGTCCTACGAGCAGTACTTC	CASRLAGSYEQYF
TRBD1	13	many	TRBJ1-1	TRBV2	TGTGCCAGCAGAGGACAGGGCATCACTGAAGCTTTCTTT	CASRGQGITEAFF
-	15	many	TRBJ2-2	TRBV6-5	TGTGCCAGCAGTTACTCCCCAGGGAACACCGGGGAGCTGTTTTTT	CASSYSPGNTGELFF
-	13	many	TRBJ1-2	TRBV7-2	TGTGCCAGCAGCGCTTCCTCCTCTTATGGCTACACCTTC	CASSASSSYGYTF
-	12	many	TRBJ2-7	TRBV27	TGTGCCAGCAGCTTACCTGGGAACGAGCAGTACTTC	CASSLPGNEQYF
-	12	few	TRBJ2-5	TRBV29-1	TGCAGCGTTTTTCCTAGGAGGGGGACCCAGTACTTC	CSVFPRRGTQYF
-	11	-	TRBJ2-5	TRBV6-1	TGTGCCAGCAGTGAAGCGGCCAGACAGTACTTC	CASSEAARQYF